This T cell receptor beta chain is from a study of regulatory T cells in long-lasting Graves disease. Ten or more counts support this clonotype. Libraries of TCR beta came from iRepertoire HTBI primers plus Arm-PCR of CDR3 regions. Original processing notes: Analysis of the samples identified 50 to 65 TRBV and 14 TRBJ segments. TCRdb re-called the multiplex PCR reads through MiXCR, storing one row per CDR3 protein. None of the V and J calls come from the authors' own analysis; TCRdb made them. Of over 500,000 distinct CDR3 sequences listed, roughly a sixth are singletons. Time point reported: newly diagnosed GD, antithyroid drugs for less than 3 months. From RNA extracted from PBMCs, the TCR library was made. Another study also made use of these data, one on T cells in Graves' hyperthyroidism and ophthalmopathy.

The clonotype originates from a man younger than 35 with Graves disease. Specimen: peripheral blood mononuclear cells (PBMCs), collected at new diagnosis, from a patient treated with antithyroid drugs.

The DNA of the CDR3 is TGTGCCAGCAGCTTACGGCAGGGTAACCCTGAAGCTTTCTTT. This gives the protein CASSLRQGNPEAFF. V usage is TRBV11-2 and J usage is TRBJ1-1; possibly TRBD1 for D (5 bases). The CDR3 sequence is 14 residues long. Trimming removed 2 bases at V and 6 bases at J, with 13 bases between. Germline V CDR1 and CDR2: SGHAT, FQNNGV. Supplemented by reference TRBV11-2 and TRBJ1-1, the full variable domain reads EAGVAQSPRYKIIEKRQSVAFWCNPISGHATLYWYQQILGQGPKLLIQFQNNGVVDDSQLPKDRFSAERLKGVDSTLKIQPAKLEDSAVYLCASSLRQGNPEAFFGQGTRLTVV.